This T cell receptor beta chain was sequenced for a study of beta chain features in type 1 diabetes. Broader study findings: TCRB repertoires of naive, central memory and Treg cells appeared more similar among patients than among healthy donors.

Expressed TCRB transcripts got sequenced, as all isolated RNA was reverse transcribed. Deep immunoSEQ sequencing covered naive, central memory and regulatory T cell samples. Profiled with immunoSEQ multiplex PCR; TCRdb holds only in-frame clones, not every one. The repertoire holds about 620,000 clones, with less than 20% as singletons. This clone was counted only a few times. The target antigen is unknown. Sorting based on CD45RO/CCR7/CD25/CD127/CD95/CD27 separated CD4+ naive, central memory, regulatory and stem cell-like memory cells. Once sorted, every population was more than 95% pure. Per the germline V gene, CDR1 is SGHRS and CDR2 is YFSETQ. V lost 1 base and J lost 4; bases outside the gene matches: 6. This CDR3 has 16 residues.

Material for sequencing was naive CD4+ T cells from blood. The V call is TRBV5-1, the J call TRBJ2-7; 12 bases are a match to TRBD2. The receptor was isolated from a man younger than 35 in good health. The chain's CDR3 is CASSLRLTSGSYEQYF. CDR3 in DNA: TGCGCCAGCAGCTTGCGACTGACTAGCGGGAGTTACGAGCAGTACTTC.